The clone carrying this TCR beta chain was seen a handful of times. Its antigen remains unknown. CDR3 length equals 16 residues. CDR1 and CDR2 (germline): MNHEY, SVGAGI. V trimming: 4 bases; J trimming: 2 bases; junction bases outside the gene matches: 5. The sample is drawn from a study of shared clonotypes between healthy human individuals. Study-wide points: Non-shared clonotypes were found to have lower generation probabilities than the clonotypes that were shared by all four of the sorted-subset donors.

Sequenced by immunoSEQ multiplex PCR; TCRdb stores in-frame clones only, minus some. The sample has around 1 million clones; about 80% are singletons. This TCR was recovered from a man aged 18-30 years in good health. The rearrangement uses TRBV6-5 and TRBJ1-4, with 9 nucleotides matching TRBD1. What was sequenced was memory CD4+ T cells sorted from blood. Regarding subset: CD45RA-negative fraction. The CDR3 nucleotides read TGTGCCAGCAGTTCGGGACAGGGAGGGACTAATGAAAAACTGTTTTTT. It codes for CASSSGQGGTNEKLFF.